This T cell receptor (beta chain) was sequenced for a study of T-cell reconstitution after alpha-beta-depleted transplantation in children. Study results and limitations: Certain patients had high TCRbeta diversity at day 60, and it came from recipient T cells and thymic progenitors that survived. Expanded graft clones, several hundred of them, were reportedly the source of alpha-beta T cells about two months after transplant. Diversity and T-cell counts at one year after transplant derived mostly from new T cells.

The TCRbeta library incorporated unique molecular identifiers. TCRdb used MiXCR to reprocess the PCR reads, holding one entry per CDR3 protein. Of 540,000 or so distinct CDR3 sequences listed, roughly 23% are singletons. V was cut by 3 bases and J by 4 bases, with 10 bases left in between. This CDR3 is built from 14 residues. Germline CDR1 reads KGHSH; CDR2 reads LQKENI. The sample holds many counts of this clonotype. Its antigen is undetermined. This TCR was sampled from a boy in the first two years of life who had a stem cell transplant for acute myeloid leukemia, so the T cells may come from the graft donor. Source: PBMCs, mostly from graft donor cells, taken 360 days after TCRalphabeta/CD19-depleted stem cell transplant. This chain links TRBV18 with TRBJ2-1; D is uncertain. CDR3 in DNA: TGTGCCAGCTCACCGCGCGGTTTATACAATGAGCAGTTCTTC. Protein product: CASSPRGLYNEQFF.